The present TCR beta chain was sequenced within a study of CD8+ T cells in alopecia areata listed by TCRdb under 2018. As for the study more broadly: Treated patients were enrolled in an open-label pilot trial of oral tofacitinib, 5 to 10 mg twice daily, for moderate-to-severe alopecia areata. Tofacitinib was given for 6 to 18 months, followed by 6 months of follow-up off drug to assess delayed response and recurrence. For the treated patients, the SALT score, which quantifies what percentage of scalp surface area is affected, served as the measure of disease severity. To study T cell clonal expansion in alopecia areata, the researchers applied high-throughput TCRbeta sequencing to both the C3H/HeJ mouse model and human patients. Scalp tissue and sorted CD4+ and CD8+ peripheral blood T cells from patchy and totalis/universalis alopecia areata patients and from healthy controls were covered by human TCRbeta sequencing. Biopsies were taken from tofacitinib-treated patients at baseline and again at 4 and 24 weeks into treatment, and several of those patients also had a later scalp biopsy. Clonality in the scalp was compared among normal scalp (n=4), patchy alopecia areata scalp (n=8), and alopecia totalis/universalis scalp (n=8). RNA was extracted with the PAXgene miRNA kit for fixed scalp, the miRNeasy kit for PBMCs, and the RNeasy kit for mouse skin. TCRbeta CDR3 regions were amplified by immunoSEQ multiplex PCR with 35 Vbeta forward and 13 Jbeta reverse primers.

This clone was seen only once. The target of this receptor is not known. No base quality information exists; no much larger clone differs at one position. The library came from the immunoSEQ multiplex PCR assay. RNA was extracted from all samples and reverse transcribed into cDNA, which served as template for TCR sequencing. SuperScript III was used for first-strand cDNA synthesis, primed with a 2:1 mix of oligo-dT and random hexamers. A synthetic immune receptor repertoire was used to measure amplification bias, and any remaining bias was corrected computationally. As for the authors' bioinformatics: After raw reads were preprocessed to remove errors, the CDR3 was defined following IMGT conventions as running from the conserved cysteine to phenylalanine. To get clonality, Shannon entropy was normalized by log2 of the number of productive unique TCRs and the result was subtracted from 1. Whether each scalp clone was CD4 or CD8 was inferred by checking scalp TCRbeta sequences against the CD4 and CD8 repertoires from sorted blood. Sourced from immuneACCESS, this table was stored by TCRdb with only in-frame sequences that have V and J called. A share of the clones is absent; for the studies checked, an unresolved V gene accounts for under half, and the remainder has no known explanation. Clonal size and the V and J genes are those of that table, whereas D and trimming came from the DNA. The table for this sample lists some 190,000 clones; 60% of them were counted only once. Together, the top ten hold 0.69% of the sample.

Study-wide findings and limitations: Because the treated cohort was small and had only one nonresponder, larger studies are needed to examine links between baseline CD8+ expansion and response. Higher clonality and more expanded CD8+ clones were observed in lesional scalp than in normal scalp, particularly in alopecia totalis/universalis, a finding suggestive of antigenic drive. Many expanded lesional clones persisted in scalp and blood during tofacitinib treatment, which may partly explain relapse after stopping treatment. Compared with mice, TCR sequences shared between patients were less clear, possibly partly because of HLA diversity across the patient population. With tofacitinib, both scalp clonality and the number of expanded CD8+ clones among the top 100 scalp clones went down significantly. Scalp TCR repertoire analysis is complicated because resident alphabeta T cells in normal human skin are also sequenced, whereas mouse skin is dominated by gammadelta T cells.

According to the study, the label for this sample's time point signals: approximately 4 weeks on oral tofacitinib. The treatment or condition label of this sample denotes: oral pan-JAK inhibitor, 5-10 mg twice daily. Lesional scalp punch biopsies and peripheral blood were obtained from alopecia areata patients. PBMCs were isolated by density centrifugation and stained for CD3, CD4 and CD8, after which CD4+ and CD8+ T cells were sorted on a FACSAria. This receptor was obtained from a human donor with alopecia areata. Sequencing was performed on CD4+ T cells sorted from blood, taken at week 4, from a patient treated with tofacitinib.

The CDR3 corresponds to CAWSEPRPGYTF. The bases are TGTGCCTGGAGTGAGCCCCGGCCCGGCTACACCTTC. This chain is built from TRBV30 and TRBJ1-2; confidence is insufficient to name the D gene. V lost 1 base and J lost 8 bases; the stretch between them is 11 bases long. There are 12 amino acids in the CDR3, from cysteine to phenylalanine inclusive. The read is trimmed to its CDR3 DNA, 36 bases read in frame from base 1. For CDR1 and CDR2, the germline V gene (reference sequence) lists GTSNPN and SVGIG.